This T cell receptor beta chain was observed in a study of cytomegalovirus exposure and HLA in healthy donors. General study findings and limits: In a later analysis, the majority of CMV-associated beta chains seemingly showed HLA restriction. The study labeled 180 or so TCR beta chains cytomegalovirus-associated.

The PCR contained 60 Vbeta and 13 Jbeta primers. Libraries were prepared by immunoSEQ multiplex PCR; TCRdb keeps only in-frame clonotypes and omits some of them. The sample has about 110,000 clones; approximately 84% are singletons. About this clone itself: The antigen remains undetermined. One junction end does not reproduce the germline sequence, and a read error may be involved.

The CDR3 has 15 residues. Germline V gene sequence: CDR1 MNHNS, CDR2 SASEGT. The chain couples TRBV6-1 to TRBJ1-5; weak D call: TRBD1 (5 bases). Sequencing used PBMCs. The origin of this receptor is a male donor in good health and CMV-seronegative. CDR3 nucleotides: TGTGCCGGCAGTGAAATCCGGGGGGATAGCCAGCCCCAGCATTTT. It is translated as CAGSEIRGDSQPQHF.